The 24 T cell receptor beta chains below all came from one sample that was sequenced in a study of shared clonotypes between healthy human individuals. TCRdb's copy holds only in-frame clones and misses some; the assay was immunoSEQ multiplex PCR. This sample has 2,100,000 or so clones; 90% to 96% occur once, and the top ten carry approximately 0.13%. Sequencing was done on a sample of naive CD4+ T cells sorted from blood. Stated subset: CD45RA+ positively selected. These receptors were collected from a man aged 18-30 years in good health.

The V and J genes are TRBV19 and TRBJ1-5; D unresolved. Trimming removed 5 bases from V and 4 bases from J, with 15 bases in between. The CDR3 sequence is 15 residues long. The germline V gene encodes CDR1 LNHDA and CDR2 SQIVND (reference sequence). CDR3 in amino acids: CASSPPSRPNQPQHF. The CDR3 bases are TGTGCCAGTAGTCCCCCGAGCAGGCCGAATCAGCCCCAGCATTTT.

This chain links TRBV6-5 with TRBJ2-3, with D perhaps matching TRBD2 (7 bases). Looked up from germline, CDR1 is MNHEY and CDR2 is SVGAGI. With 4 bases removed from V and 1 base from J, the gap between germline ends came to 15 bases. The CDR3 consists of 16 residues. CDR3 region: CASSFGGLAGTDTQYF. CDR3 nucleotide sequence: TGTGCCAGCAGTTTTGGGGGGCTAGCGGGCACAGATACGCAGTATTTT.

This rearrangement joins TRBV10-1 to TRBJ2-1, with D possibly matching TRBD1 (5 bases). CDR1 WNHNN and CDR2 SYGVQD come from the germline V gene (reference sequence). The CDR3 is 11 residues long. V gave up 5 bases and J gave up 9 bases, with 8 bases separating them. The CDR3 here is CASSTGFEQFF. CDR3 sequence (DNA): TGCGCCAGCAGTACAGGCTTTGAGCAGTTCTTC.

In this sample, this clone turned up once. The V gene is TRBV7-2, the J gene TRBJ2-5; 8 bases align to TRBD1. The V and J ends lost 4 bases and 2 bases, in that order; junction bases with no gene match: 9. Germline-derived CDR1 and CDR2 are SGHTA and FQGNSA. The CDR3 extends over 16 amino acids. CDR3 nucleotides: TGTGCCAGCAGCTCATCAGCAGGGGGCAGGCAAGAGACCCAGTACTTC. It is translated as CASSSSAGGRQETQYF.

On this clone: The sample holds other DNA sequences that translate to the same CDR3. The chain has TRBV6-5 and TRBJ2-7; possibly TRBD2 for D (5 bases). This CDR3 comprises 12 residues. Germline V gives CDR1 MNHEY, CDR2 SVGAGI. Trimming cost V 5 bases and J 6 bases, with 11 bases left between them. The CDR3 bases are TGTGCCAGCAGTGGCTCAGGAGGCGAGCAGTACTTC. Translated: CASSGSGGEQYF.

The chain links TRBV2 to TRBJ2-5, with a possible D match to TRBD1 (7 bases). Deletions cut 5 bases from V and 7 bases from J, with 17 bases between. The CDR3 spans 14 residues. Germline V gives CDR1 SNHLY, CDR2 FYNNEI. CDR3 DNA: TGTGCCAGCAGTAGTGGACAGGTGGGGGGGACCCAGTACTTC. It is translated as CASSSGQVGGTQYF.

V usage is TRBV5-6 and J usage is TRBJ2-4; 9 bases agree with TRBD2. Germline V gene sequence: CDR1 SGHDT, CDR2 YYEEEE. After removal of 3 bases from V and 4 bases from J, the junction contained 11 bases not matched to a gene. CDR3 length: 17 amino acids. Written as DNA, the CDR3 is TGTGCCAGCAGCTCCATAGCGGGAGAGGGGACTAAAAACATTCAGTACTTC. Its protein product is CASSSIAGEGTKNIQYF.

The rearrangement links TRBV6-1 to TRBJ2-6; D unclear. This CDR3 is built from 14 residues. Germline CDR1 and CDR2: MNHNS and SASEGT. Trimming stripped 4 bases from V and 2 bases from J, with 6 bases between. The CDR3 protein is CASSVTAGANVLTF. The CDR3 nucleotides read TGTGCCAGCAGTGTTACGGCTGGGGCCAACGTCCTGACTTTC.

This clone was observed a single time. This chain links TRBV6-5 with TRBJ1-6, with D maybe TRBD1 (6 bases). Trimming removed 6 bases at V and 0 bases at J, with 9 bases between. CDR1 and CDR2 from the germline V gene are MNHEY and SVGAGI. This CDR3 spans 15 amino acids. The CDR3 nucleotides are TGTGCCAGCAGGGCGGACAGCTCCTATAATTCACCCCTCCACTTT. Protein: CASRADSSYNSPLHF.

The chain links TRBV30 to TRBJ1-1; TRBD1 might be the D (6 bases). The germline V and J ends were trimmed by 5 bases and 4 bases, with 17 bases remaining between them. CDR1 is GTSNPN, CDR2 SVGIG, per germline (reference sequence). There are 14 residues in the CDR3. The CDR3: CAWQRRQASTEAFF. As DNA, the CDR3 is TGTGCCTGGCAACGGCGACAGGCGAGCACTGAAGCTTTCTTT.

This rearrangement joins TRBV2 to TRBJ2-4; either TRBD1 or TRBD2 may supply D (6 bases each). This CDR3 comprises 15 residues. The V gene's germline CDR1 is SNHLY and CDR2 FYNNEI. The V end lost 3 bases, the J end lost 15 bases, and 24 bases lay between the germline ends. The CDR3 here is CASSERNREVRHRYF. CDR3 sequence (DNA): TGTGCCAGCAGTGAGAGGAACAGGGAGGTTCGGCATAGGTACTTC.

This chain uses TRBV4-1 with TRBJ1-4; D is possibly TRBD1 (6 bases). V was shortened by 5 bases and J by 6 bases, with 22 bases between the two germline ends. The V gene's germline CDR1 is MGHRA and CDR2 YSYEKL. This CDR3 contains 17 residues. In DNA form, the CDR3 reads TGCGCCAGCAGCTTTGGACAGATAGATTGGGGGGATGAAAAACTGTTTTTT. This gives the protein CASSFGQIDWGDEKLFF.

This clone has only one observation. V gene TRBV30 combines with J gene TRBJ2-7, with a possible D match to TRBD1 (5 bases). Germline V lookup: CDR1 GTSNPN, CDR2 SVGIG (reference sequence). The CDR3 is 14 residues long. The V gene lost 0 bases and the J gene lost 1 base, with 10 bases spanning the gap. Here the CDR3 DNA reads TGTGCCTGGAGTGTACAGGAGAATTCCTACGAGCAGTACTTC. Amino acid sequence: CAWSVQENSYEQYF.

The chain employs TRBV5-4 and TRBJ2-1; D gene ambiguous. This CDR3 is 13 amino acids long. Germline values: CDR1 SGHNT, CDR2 YYREEE (reference sequence). V gave up 0 bases and J gave up 7 bases, with 8 bases separating them. CDR3 loop: CASSLAELNEQFF. CDR3 bases: TGTGCCAGCAGCTTGGCGGAGTTAAATGAGCAGTTCTTC.

The chain uses TRBV5-8 and TRBJ2-7; TRBD2 agrees at 7 bases. This CDR3 comprises 14 residues. Germline V gives CDR1 SGHTS, CDR2 YDEGEE. After removal of 4 bases from V and 7 bases from J, the junction contained 11 bases not matched to a gene. DNA of the CDR3: TGTGCCAGCAGCCCCCAGGTGGCGGGAGTTGAGCAGTACTTC. This codes for CASSPQVAGVEQYF.

The chain joins TRBV28 to TRBJ1-6; 8 bases line up with TRBD1. The CDR3 consists of 17 residues. With 4 bases clipped from V and 9 bases from J, the junction kept 14 bases outside the gene matches. Per the germline V gene, CDR1 is MDHEN and CDR2 is SYDVKM. The CDR3 nucleotides are TGTGCCAGCAGTTCGCCCCCTTGGACAGGGAGCCTTTCACCCCTCCACTTT. This encodes CASSSPPWTGSLSPLHF.

The chain uses TRBV5-1 and TRBJ2-5, with TRBD1 matching over 7 bases. CDR1 and CDR2 from the germline V gene are SGHRS and YFSETQ. The V segment lost 7 bases and the J segment 1 base; nucleotides outside the gene matches: 10. The CDR3 consists of 15 residues. CDR3 sequence (DNA): TGCGCCAGCCAGAGAGGGACAGCCTTCCAAGAGACCCAGTACTTC. This translates into CASQRGTAFQETQYF. The complete variable domain, with remaining parts taken from reference TRBV5-1 and TRBJ2-5, reads KAGVTQTPRYLIKTRGQQVTLSCSPISGHRSVSWYQQTPGQGLQFLFEYFSETQRNKGNFPGRFSGRQFSNSRSEMNVSTLELGDSALYLCASQRGTAFQETQYFGPGTRLLVL.

This chain joins TRBV6-6 and TRBJ2-7; the D is unclear. In germline, CDR1 is MNHNY, CDR2 SVGAGI (reference sequence). With 5 bases removed from V and 0 bases from J, the gap between germline ends came to 14 bases. The CDR3 loop spans 15 amino acids. In DNA, the CDR3 is TGTGCCAGCAGTGGACCAGACCTGGCCTCCTACGAGCAGTACTTC. Protein: CASSGPDLASYEQYF.

This chain links TRBV19 with TRBJ1-2, with D possibly matching TRBD1 (6 bases). V gave up 0 bases and J gave up 7 bases, with 21 bases separating them. This CDR3 comprises 17 residues. Germline CDR1 and CDR2: LNHDA and SQIVND (reference sequence). The CDR3 coding sequence is TGTGCCAGTAGTATAGATATTTATACGAGCGGGGGCGTTGGCTACACCTTC. It codes for CASSIDIYTSGGVGYTF. Combining the CDR3 with reference TRBV19 and TRBJ1-2 gives the whole variable domain DGGITQSPKYLFRKEGQNVTLSCEQNLNHDAMYWYRQDPGQGLRLIYYSQIVNDFQKGDIAEGYSVSREKKESFPLTVTSAQKNPTAFYLCASSIDIYTSGGVGYTFGSGTRLTVV.

The chain carries TRBV28 and TRBJ2-7, with 7 bases identical to TRBD2. The CDR3 sequence is 15 residues long. V lost 3 bases to trimming and J lost 1 base; unmatched junction nucleotides: 6. CDR1 is MDHEN, CDR2 SYDVKM, per germline. For the CDR3, the DNA is TGTGCCAGCAGTTTGGGGGGGAACCCTTCCTACGAGCAGTACTTC. Its protein is CASSLGGNPSYEQYF.

V is TRBV10-3 and J is TRBJ2-5, with a weak D call TRBD2 (5 bases). The V end lost 3 bases, the J end lost 4 bases, and 15 bases lay between the germline ends. The germline V gene has CDR1 ENHRY and CDR2 SYGVKD. The CDR3 is 15 residues long. The CDR3 sequence: CAISDAGVGGETQYF. CDR3 in DNA: TGTGCCATCAGTGACGCCGGTGTAGGAGGAGAGACCCAGTACTTC.

A single count supports this clone. The chain uses TRBV19 and TRBJ1-6; no clear D. V lost 1 base, J lost 8 bases, and 6 bases lay in between. CDR3 length: 13 amino acids. Germline V gives CDR1 LNHDA, CDR2 SQIVND (reference sequence). The CDR3 sequence is CASSIAQDSPLHF. The CDR3 DNA follows: TGTGCCAGTAGTATAGCTCAGGATTCACCCCTCCACTTT.

The V and J genes are TRBV7-8 and TRBJ2-7; 7 bases fit TRBD1. Germline lookup yields CDR1 SGHVS and CDR2 FQNEAQ. With V trimmed by 0 bases and J by 1 base, 3 bases remained unmatched. The CDR3 runs 15 residues. The CDR3 here is CASSLAETGSYEQYF. Here the CDR3 DNA reads TGTGCCAGCAGCTTAGCCGAGACAGGGTCCTACGAGCAGTACTTC.

This clone was counted once. This chain uses TRBV27 with TRBJ2-1, with D perhaps matching TRBD1 (5 bases). V was cut by 10 bases and J by 3 bases, with 19 bases left in between. Germline values: CDR1 MNHEY, CDR2 SMNVEV (reference sequence). This CDR3 is built from 15 residues. CDR3 sequence (DNA): TGTGCCACCATCGCCGCTCCAGGGTTCTACAATGAGCAGTTCTTC. It is translated as CATIAAPGFYNEQFF.